This note documents a single T cell receptor beta chain sequence. What antigen it recognizes has not been identified. Base-call qualities are not available, and no considerably larger clone is one nucleotide away. Different DNA sequences within this sample yield the same CDR3. This entry comes from a study of PD-1 and CTLA-4 blockade in melanoma (TCRdb year 2021). Regarding the research as a whole: In patients with melanoma, the researchers looked at the effects of CTLA-4 blockade versus PD-1 blockade on the CD8 T cell response that was melanoma-reactive.

Receptor libraries were prepared by the immunoSEQ multiplex PCR assay. TCRdb limited this immuneACCESS table to in-frame rearrangements with V and J called. A share of clones is missing; checked studies link under half to unresolved V genes, and the rest is unexplained. This sample gives almost 30,000 clones in total; roughly 89% of them show up just once. The ten largest clonotypes hold roughly 8.1% of the sample. V sheds 5 bases and J sheds 1 base, leaving 7 bases between their ends. The germline V gene (reference sequence) provides CDR1 MNHEY and CDR2 SMNVEV. The CDR3 runs 13 residues from the cysteine to the phenylalanine. The sequence is cut down to CDR3 DNA, 39 bases in frame from base 1.

This receptor chain uses TRBV27 and TRBJ2-3; the D segment cannot be called with confidence. This receptor was taken from a human donor with melanoma. The material was CD8+ T cells from peripheral blood, obtained before anti-PD-1 treatment. The DNA sequence is as follows: TGTGCCAGCAGTCTCTCGGGCACAGATACGCAGTATTTT. The encoded protein is CASSLSGTDTQYF.